This is a list of T cell receptor beta chains from one sample in a study of T cell repertoires and HLA-DP antigens. These receptors' targets are unknown. Libraries were prepared by immunoSEQ multiplex PCR; TCRdb keeps only in-frame clonotypes and omits some of them. Among approximately 89,000 clones, more than 75% were seen once, and the ten largest hold about 1.8%. Sample: CD4+ T cells from PBMCs. These TCRs come from a man over 45 in good health and CMV-seronegative. The CDR3 runs from the conserved cysteine through the conserved F or W. D genes are given only for firm matches. Part of the rows lack a size; the others show once, few, many or a class for expanded clones.

v_call	j_call	d_call	clone_size	cdr3_aa	cdr3_nt
TRBV5-1	TRBJ2-2	.	.	CASSSRGVTGELFF	TGCGCCAGCAGCTCCCGGGGAGTCACCGGGGAGCTGTTTTTT
TRBV15	TRBJ2-5	TRBD1	.	CATSRDSTGGGKTQYF	TGTGCCACCAGCAGAGATTCGACAGGGGGCGGAAAGACCCAGTACTTC
TRBV6-5	TRBJ1-2	.	once	CASSPGPYGYTF	TGTGCCAGCAGTCCCGGACCCTATGGCTACACCTTC
TRBV30	TRBJ2-5	.	.	CAWRATGHYQETQYF	TGTGCCTGGAGGGCGACAGGCCACTACCAAGAGACCCAGTACTTC
TRBV20-1	TRBJ2-5	.	once	CSADSQETQYF	TGCAGTGCTGATAGCCAAGAGACCCAGTACTTC
TRBV30	TRBJ2-5	TRBD2	.	CAWSGGTSGGEETQYF	TGTGCCTGGAGTGGTGGGACTAGCGGGGGCGAAGAGACCCAGTACTTC
TRBV14	TRBJ1-2	TRBD1	.	CASSQGQGGTYGYTF	TGTGCCAGCAGCCAAGGACAGGGAGGGACCTATGGCTACACCTTC
TRBV19	TRBJ1-6	.	.	CASSMNSDSPLHF	TGTGCCAGTAGTATGAATTCTGATTCACCCCTCCACTTT
TRBV5-8	TRBJ2-7	TRBD1	.	CASREGTAKPEQYF	TGTGCCAGCAGGGAAGGGACAGCGAAACCCGAGCAGTACTTC
TRBV5-4	TRBJ2-5	.	.	CASSSIPRQGREQYF	TGTGCCAGCAGTTCCATCCCCAGACAGGGGAGGGAGCAGTACTTC
TRBV9	TRBJ2-2	.	.	CASSPDSNTGELFF	TGTGCCAGCAGCCCGGACAGTAACACCGGGGAGCTGTTTTTT
TRBV7-2	TRBJ1-5	TRBD1	.	CASSPVGTGGTQPQHF	TGTGCCAGCAGCCCGGTCGGGACAGGGGGCACTCAGCCCCAGCATTTT
TRBV2	TRBJ1-2	.	.	CASRGGFDYGYTF	TGTGCCAGCAGGGGGGGATTCGACTATGGCTACACCTTC
TRBV10-3	TRBJ2-4	TRBD1	once	CAISAGQGVDIQYF	TGTGCCATCAGTGCGGGACAGGGGGTAGACATTCAGTACTTC
TRBV5-1	TRBJ1-1	TRBD1	.	CASSVQGAREAFF	TGCGCCAGCAGCGTACAGGGGGCCCGTGAAGCTTTCTTT
TRBV5-1	TRBJ2-3	.	.	CASSEGMADTQYF	TGCGCCAGCAGCGAGGGGATGGCGGATACGCAGTATTTT
TRBV6-5	TRBJ1-1	TRBD1	.	CASSSPGGNTEAFF	TGTGCCAGCAGTTCCCCAGGGGGGAACACTGAAGCTTTCTTT
TRBV15	TRBJ1-3	.	.	CATSREISGNTIYF	TGTGCCACCAGCAGAGAGATCTCTGGAAACACCATATATTTT
TRBV19	TRBJ1-1	.	.	CASSIRGMNTEAFF	TGTGCCAGTAGTATTAGGGGCATGAACACTGAAGCTTTCTTT
TRBV7-2	TRBJ2-1	.	.	CASSIRKWGEQFF	TGTGCCAGCAGCATTCGTAAATGGGGCGAGCAGTTCTTC
TRBV10-2	TRBJ2-2	.	.	CASSSKAGARDGELFF	TGCGCCAGCAGTTCAAAGGCGGGGGCGAGAGACGGGGAGCTGTTTTTT
TRBV30	TRBJ1-6	.	.	CAWTVGRTNSPLHF	TGTGCCTGGACCGTCGGACGGACTAATTCACCCCTCCACTTT
TRBV5-6	TRBJ1-2	.	.	CASSSVGGYGYTF	TGTGCCAGCAGCTCCGTCGGGGGGTATGGCTACACCTTC
TRBV2	TRBJ2-3	TRBD1	.	CASSLQGVTQYF	TGTGCCAGCAGCTTACAGGGGGTCACGCAGTATTTT
TRBV27	TRBJ1-5	.	once	CASSLPGPNQPQHF	TGTGCCAGCAGCTTACCGGGCCCCAATCAGCCCCAGCATTTT
TRBV6-1	TRBJ1-5	.	.	CASSGPTSNQPQHF	TGTGCCAGCAGTGGCCCGACAAGCAATCAGCCCCAGCATTTT
TRBV10-1	TRBJ2-2	.	once	CASSEFSGELFF	TGCGCCAGCAGTGAATTCTCCGGGGAGCTGTTTTTT
TRBV7-9	TRBJ1-3	.	.	CASSPGAQKNTIYF	TGTGCCAGCAGCCCCGGGGCTCAGAAAAACACCATATATTTT
TRBV7-2	TRBJ1-5	.	.	CASSFNSNQPQHF	TGTGCCAGCAGCTTTAACTCAAATCAGCCCCAGCATTTT
TRBV7-2	TRBJ2-3	TRBD1	.	CASRRDRRATDTQYF	TGTGCCAGCAGGCGGGACAGGCGCGCCACAGATACGCAGTATTTT
TRBV5-1	TRBJ1-6	.	.	CASSFQGSENSPLHF	TGCGCCAGCAGCTTCCAGGGCTCGGAAAATTCACCCCTCCACTTT
TRBV6-5	TRBJ1-2	.	.	CASTYGGLPHGYTF	TGTGCCAGCACTTATGGGGGTTTGCCCCATGGCTACACCTTC
TRBV29-1	TRBJ2-5	.	.	CSGRSSQETQYF	TGCAGCGGTAGGAGTTCCCAAGAGACCCAGTACTTC
TRBV4-3	TRBJ2-2	.	.	CASSQDLGRTGELFF	TGCGCCAGCAGCCAAGATCTGGGAAGGACCGGGGAGCTGTTTTTT
TRBV2	TRBJ2-7	TRBD1	.	CASSSRDRGRYEQYF	TGTGCCAGCAGTTCCCGGGACAGGGGCCGTTACGAGCAGTACTTC
TRBV19	TRBJ2-3	.	.	CASSIAGGTDTQYF	TGTGCCAGTAGTATAGCCGGAGGCACAGATACGCAGTATTTT
TRBV5-4	TRBJ2-1	TRBD2	.	CASSGLAGGREEQFF	TGTGCCAGCAGCGGACTAGCGGGGGGAAGGGAGGAGCAGTTCTTC
TRBV7-2	TRBJ1-6	TRBD1	.	CASSPFTGGNSPLHF	TGTGCCAGCAGTCCTTTCACAGGGGGTAATTCACCCCTCCACTTT
TRBV12-2	TRBJ2-2	.	.	CASRLFGGAGTGELFF	TGTGCAAGTCGCTTATTTGGCGGGGCAGGCACCGGGGAGCTGTTTTTT
TRBV7-3	TRBJ2-1	.	.	CASSHPGPNNEQFF	TGTGCCAGCAGCCACCCCGGACCCAACAATGAGCAGTTCTTC
TRBV7-3	TRBJ1-1	TRBD1	once	CASSFGQATEAFF	TGTGCCAGCAGCTTCGGACAGGCAACTGAAGCTTTCTTT
TRBV5-1	TRBJ1-2	.	.	CASRGGWEDGYTF	TGCGCCAGCAGAGGGGGGTGGGAAGATGGCTACACCTTC
TRBV30	TRBJ1-5	TRBD1	.	CAWGDRGSNQPQHF	TGTGCCTGGGGGGACAGGGGGAGCAATCAGCCCCAGCATTTT
TRBV2	TRBJ1-1	.	once	CASSDRGRTEAFF	TGTGCCAGCAGTGATCGGGGACGGACTGAAGCTTTCTTT
TRBV11-3	TRBJ1-3	.	.	CASSQVSGNTIYF	TGTGCCAGCAGTCAGGTCTCTGGAAACACCATATATTTT
TRBV30	TRBJ2-4	.	.	CAWSVQGANIQYF	TGTGCCTGGAGTGTGCAAGGAGCAAACATTCAGTACTTC
TRBV6-6	TRBJ2-5	.	.	CASSYIGSRGKETQYF	TGTGCCAGCAGCTACATCGGGAGCAGGGGAAAAGAGACCCAGTACTTC
TRBV5-8	TRBJ2-7	TRBD1	.	CASSPATGRGTSSYEQYF	TGTGCCAGCAGCCCGGCGACAGGGAGAGGAACTTCCTCCTACGAGCAGTACTTC
TRBV18	TRBJ2-2	.	few	CASSPPVGRPNTGELFF	TGTGCCAGCTCACCCCCGGTTGGACGTCCGAACACCGGGGAGCTGTTTTTT
TRBV4-3	TRBJ1-4	.	.	CASSQDRVREKLFF	TGCGCCAGCAGCCAAGATCGGGTCCGCGAAAAACTGTTTTTT
TRBV6-4	TRBJ2-1	TRBD1	.	CASSVSPQGAYSYNEQFF	TGTGCCAGCAGTGTCTCACCTCAGGGGGCCTACTCCTACAATGAGCAGTTCTTC